One sample yielded the 17 T cell receptor beta chains listed below, sequenced in a study of T cells in Graves' hyperthyroidism and ophthalmopathy. Amplified regions were TCR beta CDR3 sequences from RNA transcripts. The TCR CDR3 was amplified in a first-round RT-PCR using the HTBI primer set. MiXCR, run by TCRdb on the multiplex PCR reads, gives a single entry per CDR3 protein. This sample has about 550,000 distinct CDR3 sequences, with less than 25% found just once. Material: blood. The source is a man younger than 35 with Graves' hyperthyroidism.

This clonotype was seen many times. The CDR3 DNA is TGTGCCAGCAGTGAACATAGCAATCAGCCCCAGCATTTT. Residues: CASSEHSNQPQHF. The chain links TRBV6-1 to TRBJ1-5; no definite D call. The CDR3 has 13 residues. Trimming took 2 bases from V and 0 from J, leaving 2 bases between them. The germline V gene has CDR1 MNHNS and CDR2 SASEGT.

This clonotype was seen repeatedly, ten times or more. V usage is TRBV6-1 and J usage is TRBJ1-5; no clear D. The ends were cut back, 0 bases at V and 1 base at J, with 13 bases in the middle. Germline CDR1 reads MNHNS; CDR2 reads SASEGT. The CDR3 extends over 17 amino acids. CDR3 nucleotide sequence: TGTGCCAGCAGTGAAGCGCTTGGGGTGGCAAGCAATCAGCCCCAGCATTTT. Translated, it gives CASSEALGVASNQPQHF.

This clonotype was recorded many times. The chain joins TRBV27 to TRBJ2-7; either TRBD1 or TRBD2 may supply D (6 bases each). Trimming removed 3 bases at V and 1 base at J, with 13 bases between. The CDR3 runs to 15 residues. Per germline, CDR1 MNHEY and CDR2 SMNVEV (reference sequence). The CDR3 reads CASSLLGGPSYEQYF. In DNA, the CDR3 is TGTGCCAGCAGTTTGCTAGGGGGGCCTTCCTACGAGCAGTACTTC.

In its sample, this clonotype was seen many times. J is TRBJ2-7 and V is TRBV2; a weak D match, TRBD1 (6 bases). Germline V CDR1 and CDR2: SNHLY, FYNNEI. V was shortened by 4 bases and J by 1 base, with 11 bases between the two germline ends. The CDR3 totals 14 residues. The CDR3 nucleotides read TGTGCCAGCAGTGGGGACACCGTATCCTACGAGCAGTACTTC. This gives the protein CASSGDTVSYEQYF.

This clonotype was counted ten times or more. The chain carries TRBV13 and TRBJ1-2, with 9 bases aligning to TRBD1. CDR1 is PRHDT and CDR2 is FYEKMQ in the germline V gene (reference sequence). The length of the CDR3 is 14 residues. Trimming at V came to 4 bases and at J to 6 bases, leaving 6 bases not matched to a gene. The CDR3 nucleotides are TGTGCCAGCAGCTCCTCCGGGACAGGGAATGGCTACACCTTC. Translation gives CASSSSGTGNGYTF.

This clonotype was detected only a few times. V gene TRBV5-1 combines with J gene TRBJ1-1, with a possible D match to TRBD1 (5 bases). The V gene lost 2 bases and the J gene lost 3 bases, with 11 bases spanning the gap. Germline V gives CDR1 SGHRS, CDR2 YFSETQ. The CDR3 has 14 amino acids. The CDR3 DNA reads as TGCGCCAGCAGCTTTACCCGGGGGGACACTGAAGCTTTCTTT. Protein: CASSFTRGDTEAFF. Filled out from reference TRBV5-1 and TRBJ1-1, the complete variable domain reads KAGVTQTPRYLIKTRGQQVTLSCSPISGHRSVSWYQQTPGQGLQFLFEYFSETQRNKGNFPGRFSGRQFSNSRSEMNVSTLELGDSALYLCASSFTRGDTEAFFGQGTRLTVV.

This clonotype was counted many times. The chain joins TRBV19 to TRBJ1-1; no reliable D call. Between the trimmed V and J ends, which lost 6 bases and 8 bases, there was a span of 13 bases. The CDR3 extends over 12 amino acids. Germline V gene data show CDR1 as LNHDA and CDR2 as SQIVND (reference sequence). DNA for the CDR3: TGTGCCAGTAGCGACCGGGGTCCGGAAGCTTTCTTT. Protein product: CASSDRGPEAFF.

The chain couples TRBV29-1 to TRBJ2-7; TRBD1 matches at 8 bases. The V gene end was trimmed by 2 bases and the J gene end by 7 bases; junction bases not matched to a gene: 10. This CDR3 region has 14 residues. Looked up from germline, CDR1 is SQVTM and CDR2 is ANQGSEA. The CDR3 here is CSVETGTGPWEQYF. The CDR3 nucleotides are TGCAGCGTTGAAACCGGGACAGGTCCCTGGGAGCAGTACTTC.

The table lists this clonotype with many counts. The J gene is TRBJ1-2, the V gene TRBV2, with a tentative D call TRBD1 (6 bases). Between the trimmed V and J ends, which lost 5 bases and 7 bases, there was a span of 14 bases. Germline V CDR1 and CDR2: SNHLY, FYNNEI. The CDR3 is 13 amino acids. The CDR3 reads CASSFGGAGGYTF. Written as DNA, the CDR3 is TGTGCCAGCAGTTTCGGGGGCGCGGGTGGCTACACCTTC.

This clonotype was found many times. The chain has TRBV30 and TRBJ1-2; no clear D. Trimming shortened V by 0 bases and J by 5 bases, and 10 bases separated the two germline ends. The CDR3 loop spans 13 amino acids. Germline V gives CDR1 GTSNPN, CDR2 SVGIG (reference sequence). The CDR3 region has the DNA TGTGCCTGGAGTGTGGACCCTCCGTATGGCTACACCTTC. It codes for CAWSVDPPYGYTF.

This clonotype was picked up many times. The chain combines TRBV28 with TRBJ1-5; TRBD1 might be the D (5 bases). The CDR3 covers 16 residues. Germline-derived CDR1 and CDR2 are MDHEN and SYDVKM. V was pared by 3 bases and J by 2 bases, with 14 bases between. For the CDR3, the DNA is TGTGCCAGCAGTTTTTGGGGGGGGAGGGGCAATCAGCCCCAGCATTTT. As protein: CASSFWGGRGNQPQHF. The full variable domain, with the rest looked up from reference TRBV28 and TRBJ1-5, is DVKVTQSSRYLVKRTGEKVFLECVQDMDHENMFWYRQDPGLGLRLIYFSYDVKMKEKGDIPEGYSVSREKKERFSLILESASTNQTSMYLCASSFWGGRGNQPQHFGDGTRLSIL.

The genes are TRBV2 and TRBJ1-3; D is uncertain. Per the germline V gene, CDR1 is SNHLY and CDR2 is FYNNEI. There are 14 residues in the CDR3. Deletions cut 7 bases from V and 4 bases from J, with 14 bases between. CDR3: CASTQLPQGNTIYF. CDR3 in DNA: TGTGCCAGCACCCAACTACCACAGGGAAACACCATATATTTT.

V is TRBV12-3 or TRBV12-4 and J is TRBJ2-5, with D possibly matching TRBD2 (5 bases). CDR3 length: 16 amino acids. V shed 2 bases and J shed 5 bases, with 18 bases lying between them. In DNA form, the CDR3 reads TGTGCCAGCAGTTTATGGTGGGAAGAGGGTCGGGAGACCCAGTACTTC. This encodes CASSLWWEEGRETQYF.

V usage is TRBV30 and J usage is TRBJ1-2; maybe TRBD1 (5 bases). There are 14 residues in the CDR3. Deletions cut 2 bases from V and 7 bases from J, with 17 bases between. From germline, CDR1 is GTSNPN and CDR2 SVGIG (reference sequence). The chain's CDR3 is CAWSTSTARAGYTF. For the CDR3, the DNA is TGTGCCTGGAGTACCTCAACGGCCAGGGCTGGCTACACCTTC.

This clonotype showed up just a few times. This chain connects TRBV10-2 to TRBJ2-5, with 8 bases lining up with TRBD2. The CDR3 loop spans 12 amino acids. J gave up 2 bases and V 10 bases, and 3 bases lay outside the gene matches. Germline-derived CDR1 and CDR2 are WSHSY and SAAADI. CDR3 DNA: TGCGCCATTATAGCGGGGCAAGAGACCCAGTACTTC. Translated: CAIIAGQETQYF.

This clonotype has a count of ten or more. This rearrangement joins TRBV2 to TRBJ2-5, with D perhaps matching TRBD1 (5 bases). Trimming pared 7 bases from V and 1 base from J, leaving 10 bases between. This CDR3 has 13 residues. The germline gives CDR1 SNHLY, CDR2 FYNNEI. CDR3 bases: TGTGCCAGCAAGACAGACATCCAAGAGACCCAGTACTTC. This codes for CASKTDIQETQYF.

This clonotype was detected only once. The chain recombines TRBV12-3 or TRBV12-4 with TRBJ1-2; maybe TRBD1 (6 bases). CDR3 length equals 15 residues. Trimming cost V 2 bases and J 4 bases, with 14 bases left between them. The CDR3 DNA reads as TGTGCCAGCAGTTTACAGGGGTCGTTTATCTATGGCTACACCTTC. It specifies CASSLQGSFIYGYTF.